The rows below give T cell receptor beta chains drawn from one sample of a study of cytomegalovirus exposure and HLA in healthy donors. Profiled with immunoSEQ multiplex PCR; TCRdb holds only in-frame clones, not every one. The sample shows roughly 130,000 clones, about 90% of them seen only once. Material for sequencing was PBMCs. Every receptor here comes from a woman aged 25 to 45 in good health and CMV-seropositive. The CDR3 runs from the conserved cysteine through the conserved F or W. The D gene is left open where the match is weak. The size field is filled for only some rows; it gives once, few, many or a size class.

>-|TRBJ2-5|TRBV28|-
CASSLSSPGTQYF
TGTGCCAGCAGTTTGTCTTCGCCCGGGACCCAGTACTTC
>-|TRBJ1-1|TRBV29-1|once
CSVIGGVLGDAEAFF
TGCAGCGTTATAGGGGGAGTGTTGGGGGACGCTGAAGCTTTCTTT
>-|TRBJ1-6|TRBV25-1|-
CASSDQAGISPLHF
TGTGCCAGCAGTGATCAGGCGGGGATTTCACCCCTCCACTTT
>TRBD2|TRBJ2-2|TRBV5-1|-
CASSLGASGGDTGELFF
TGCGCCAGCAGCTTGGGAGCCAGCGGGGGAGACACCGGGGAGCTGTTTTTT
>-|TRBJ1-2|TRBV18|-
CASSQIDSYGYTF
TGTGCCAGCTCTCAAATAGACAGCTATGGCTACACCTTC
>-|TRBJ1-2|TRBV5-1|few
CASSLSANYGYTF
TGCGCCAGCAGCTTGTCCGCTAACTATGGCTACACCTTC
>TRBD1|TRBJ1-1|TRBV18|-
CASSQNKQGVVDTEAFF
TGTGCCAGCTCACAAAACAAACAGGGGGTGGTGGACACTGAAGCTTTCTTT
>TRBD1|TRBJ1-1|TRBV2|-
CASSAYDRGGTEAFF
TGTGCCAGCAGCGCTTATGACAGGGGGGGAACTGAAGCTTTCTTT
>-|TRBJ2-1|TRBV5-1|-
CASSLVGLAYYNEQFF
TGCGCCAGCAGCTTGGTTGGCCTAGCGTACTACAATGAGCAGTTCTTC
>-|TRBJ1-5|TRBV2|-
CASRRDYNQPQHF
TGTGCCAGCAGAAGGGACTACAATCAGCCCCAGCATTTT
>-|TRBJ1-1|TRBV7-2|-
CASSLADSPNTEAFF
TGTGCCAGCAGCTTAGCTGACAGCCCGAACACTGAAGCTTTCTTT
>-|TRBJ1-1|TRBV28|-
CASSLYIYPGQNTEAFF
TGTGCCAGCAGTTTATATATATATCCGGGACAGAACACTGAAGCTTTCTTT
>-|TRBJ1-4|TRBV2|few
CASRGGRAEKLFF
TGTGCCAGCAGGGGAGGGCGCGCTGAAAAACTGTTTTTT
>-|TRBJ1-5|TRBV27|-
CASRDNSNQPQHF
TGTGCCAGCAGGGACAACAGCAATCAGCCCCAGCATTTT
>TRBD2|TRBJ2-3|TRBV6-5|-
CASSPIAGGAYTQYF
TGTGCCAGCAGTCCCATAGCGGGGGGGGCCTATACGCAGTATTTT
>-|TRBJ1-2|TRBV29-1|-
CSVLRGDGYTF
TGCAGCGTTCTCCGGGGGGATGGCTACACCTTC
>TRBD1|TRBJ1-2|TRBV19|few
CASSASGMTGGYGYTF
TGTGCCAGTAGTGCAAGCGGGATGACAGGGGGCTATGGCTACACCTTC
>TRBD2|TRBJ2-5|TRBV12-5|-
CASGLYSGERETQYF
TGTGCTAGTGGTTTGTACAGCGGGGAGAGAGAGACCCAGTACTTC
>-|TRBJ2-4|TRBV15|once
CATSRDRQRVQYF
TGTGCCACCAGCAGAGATCGCCAGAGGGTCCAGTACTTC
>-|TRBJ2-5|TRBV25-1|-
CASMQQGEETQYF
TGTGCCAGCATGCAACAGGGCGAAGAGACCCAGTACTTC
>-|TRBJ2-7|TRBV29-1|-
CSVEGQGYEQYF
TGCAGCGTTGAAGGGCAGGGCTACGAGCAGTACTTC
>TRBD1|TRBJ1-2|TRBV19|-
CASRDRNYGYTF
TGTGCCAGTAGGGACAGGAACTATGGCTACACCTTC
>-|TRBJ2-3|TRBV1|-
CTSSWLAYTDTQYF
TGCACCAGCAGTTGGCTAGCGTATACAGATACGCAGTATTTT
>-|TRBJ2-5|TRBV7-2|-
CASSLSRGFETQYF
TGTGCCAGCAGCCTTTCCCGGGGGTTCGAGACCCAGTACTTC
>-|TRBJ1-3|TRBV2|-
CASSAPGAGNTIYF
TGTGCCAGCAGCGCCCCAGGGGCAGGAAACACCATATATTTT
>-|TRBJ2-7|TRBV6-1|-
CASRRTQLSYEQYF
TGTGCCAGCAGGAGGACTCAACTATCCTACGAGCAGTACTTC